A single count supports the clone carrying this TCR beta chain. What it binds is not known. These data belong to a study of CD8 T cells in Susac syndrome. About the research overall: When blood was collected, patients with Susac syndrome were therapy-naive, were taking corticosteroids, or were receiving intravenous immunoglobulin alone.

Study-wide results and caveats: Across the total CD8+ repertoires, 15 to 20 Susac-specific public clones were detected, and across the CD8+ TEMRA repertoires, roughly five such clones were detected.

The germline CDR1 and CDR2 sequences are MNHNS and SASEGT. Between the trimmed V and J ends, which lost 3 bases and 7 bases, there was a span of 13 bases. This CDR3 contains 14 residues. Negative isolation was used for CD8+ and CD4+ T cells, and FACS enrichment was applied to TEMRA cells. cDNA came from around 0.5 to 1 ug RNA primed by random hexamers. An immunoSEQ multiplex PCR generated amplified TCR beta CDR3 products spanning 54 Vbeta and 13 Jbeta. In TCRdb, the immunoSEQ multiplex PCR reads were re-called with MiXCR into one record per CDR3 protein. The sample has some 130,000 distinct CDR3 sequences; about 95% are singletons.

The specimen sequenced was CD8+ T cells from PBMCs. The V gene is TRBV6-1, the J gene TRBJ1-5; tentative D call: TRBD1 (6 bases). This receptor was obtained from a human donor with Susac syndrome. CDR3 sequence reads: CASSEWGASQPQHF. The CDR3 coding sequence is TGTGCCAGCAGTGAGTGGGGGGCAAGCCAGCCCCAGCATTTT.